What follows are 2 T cell receptor beta chains derived from one specimen sequenced in a study of response to subunit inactivated influenza vaccine. Each CDR3 protein is one row after TCRdb ran MiXCR on the RT-PCR reads. The data hold fewer than 600,000 distinct CDR3 sequences, with roughly 7.9% observed a single time. The sequences come from PBMCs from blood, collected 23 months after vaccination. The receptors originated from a man aged 50 to 69 who received an inactivated influenza vaccine.

This clonotype was counted ten times or more. This chain uses TRBV6-6 with TRBJ1-1; no reliable D call. There are 12 residues in the CDR3. Germline CDR1 and CDR2: MNHNY and SVGAGI (reference sequence). The germline V and J ends were trimmed by 2 bases and 0 bases, with 1 base remaining between them. CDR3 DNA: TGTGCCAGCAGTTACGTGAACACTGAAGCTTTCTTT. Protein: CASSYVNTEAFF.

The chain couples TRBV6-1 to TRBJ2-1, with 7 bases aligning to TRBD2. Germline lookup yields CDR1 MNHNS and CDR2 SASEGT. J gave up 3 bases and V 6 bases, and 8 bases lay outside the gene matches. The CDR3 sequence is 15 residues long. CDR3: CASSPTASGYNEQFF. As DNA, the CDR3 is TGTGCCAGCAGCCCCACGGCTAGCGGCTACAATGAGCAGTTCTTC.